The TCR beta chain under discussion was sequenced for a study of shared clonotypes between healthy human individuals. Study-wide findings and caveats: Tissues were not sampled, only blood, and their repertoires likely differ. Larger richness was generally estimated for naive than memory subsets.

There were only Caucasian adults among the donors, and all lived in Nashville, Tennessee. Comment on this clone: Its antigen is still unknown.

Repertoires were generated with immunoSEQ multiplex PCR, while TCRdb's copy carries only in-frame clones and drops some. Of roughly 2,300,000 clones listed, 92% were seen once; the top ten hold approximately 0.39%. The CDR3 consists of 14 residues. In germline, CDR1 is SGDLS, CDR2 YYNGEE. V was clipped by 2 bases and J by 6 bases, with 15 bases between them. The clonotype originates from a man younger than 30 in good health. Some clones in this sample may be carry-over from other donors' samples. The chain carries TRBV9 and TRBJ2-7; tentatively, D is TRBD2 (7 bases). Sequenced sample: naive CD4+ T cells from PBMCs. Documented subset: CD45RA+ positively selected. The CDR3 region is CASSVSGGPSEQYF. In DNA form, the CDR3 reads TGTGCCAGCAGCGTTTCGGGGGGCCCCAGCGAGCAGTACTTC.